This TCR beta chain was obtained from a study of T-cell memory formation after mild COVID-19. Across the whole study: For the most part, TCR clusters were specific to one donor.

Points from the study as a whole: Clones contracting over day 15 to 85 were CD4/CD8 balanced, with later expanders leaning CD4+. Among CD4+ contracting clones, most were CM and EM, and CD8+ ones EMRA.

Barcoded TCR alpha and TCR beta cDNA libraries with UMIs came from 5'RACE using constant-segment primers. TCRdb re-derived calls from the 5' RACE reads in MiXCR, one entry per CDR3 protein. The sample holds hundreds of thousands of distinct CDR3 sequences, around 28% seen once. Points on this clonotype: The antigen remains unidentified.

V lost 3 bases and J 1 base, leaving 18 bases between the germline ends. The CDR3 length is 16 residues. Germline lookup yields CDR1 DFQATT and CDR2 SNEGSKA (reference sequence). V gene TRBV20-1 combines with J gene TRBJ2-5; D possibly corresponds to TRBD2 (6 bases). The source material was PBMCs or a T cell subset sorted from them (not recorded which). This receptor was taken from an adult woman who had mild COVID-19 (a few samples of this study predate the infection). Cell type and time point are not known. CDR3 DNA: TGCAGTGCTAGTAACTCCCTGGCGGGGTTCCAAGAGACCCAGTACTTC. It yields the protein CSASNSLAGFQETQYF.